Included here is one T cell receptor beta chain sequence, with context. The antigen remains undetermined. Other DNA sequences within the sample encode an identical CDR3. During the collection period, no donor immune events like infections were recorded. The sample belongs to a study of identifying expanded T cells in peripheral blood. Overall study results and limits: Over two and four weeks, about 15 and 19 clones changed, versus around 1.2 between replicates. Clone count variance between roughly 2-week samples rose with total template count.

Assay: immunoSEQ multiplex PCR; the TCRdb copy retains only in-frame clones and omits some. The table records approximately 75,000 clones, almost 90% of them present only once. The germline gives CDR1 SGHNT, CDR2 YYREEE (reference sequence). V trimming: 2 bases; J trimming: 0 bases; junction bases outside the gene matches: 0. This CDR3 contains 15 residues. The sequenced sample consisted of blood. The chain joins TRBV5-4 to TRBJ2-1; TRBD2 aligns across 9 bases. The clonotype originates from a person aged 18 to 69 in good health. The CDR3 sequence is CASSFSGGSYNEQFF. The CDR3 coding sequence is TGTGCCAGCAGCTTTAGCGGGGGCTCCTACAATGAGCAGTTCTTC.